These 20 T cell receptor beta chains share one sample of origin, sequenced in a study of spatial heterogeneity in lung cancer. The time point was: blood at routine non-recurrence follow-up after resection. TCRs were sequenced from unsorted whole RNA of tumor, nontumor lung or PBMC. TCRdb called the 5' RACE reads again in MiXCR, with one record for every CDR3 protein. The profile shows about 52,000 distinct CDR3 sequences, less than 9.5% of them singletons. This specimen was PBMCs, taken at follow-up. Receptors were obtained from a female donor with early-stage non-small cell lung cancer.

This clonotype was detected only a few times. The chain is built from TRBV11-2 and TRBJ1-2, with TRBD1 matching over 8 bases. The CDR3 runs to 18 residues. V lost 5 bases, J lost 2 bases, and 16 bases stayed unmatched. Per germline, CDR1 SGHAT and CDR2 FQNNGV. CDR3 amino acids: CASSLNPLTGGRNYGYTF. The CDR3 coding sequence is TGTGCCAGCAGCCTCAATCCCCTCACAGGGGGAAGGAACTATGGCTACACCTTC.

This clonotype was recorded many times. The V gene is TRBV25-1, the J gene TRBJ2-1, with a possible D match to TRBD1 (5 bases). V lost 1 base, J lost 6 bases, and 10 bases lay in between. The germline V gene encodes CDR1 MGHDK and CDR2 SYGVNS. The CDR3 has 14 residues. CDR3 DNA: TGTGCCAGCAGTGAATCAGGGCGGACCAATGAGCAGTTCTTC. It codes for CASSESGRTNEQFF.

This clonotype was seen repeatedly, ten times or more. The J gene is TRBJ2-6, the V gene TRBV3-1; 8 positions agree with TRBD1. The trim removed 5 bases at V and 2 bases at J, leaving 2 bases unmatched. Germline CDR1 reads LGHDT; CDR2 reads YNNKEL (reference sequence). This CDR3 is 15 amino acids long. The CDR3 nucleotides read TGTGCCAGCAGCTCACAGGGGGCTGGGGCCAACGTCCTGACTTTC. Amino acid sequence: CASSSQGAGANVLTF.

This clonotype was counted a few times. The genes are TRBV5-1 and TRBJ2-3; D remains unclear. CDR3 length: 13 residues. CDR1 is SGHRS and CDR2 is YFSETQ in the germline V gene. The ends were cut back, 3 bases at V and 4 bases at J, with 9 bases in the middle. In DNA, the CDR3 is TGCGCCAGCAGCTCCCTTATCGCAGATACGCAGTATTTT. Residues: CASSSLIADTQYF.

Many counts were recorded for this clonotype. The chain recombines TRBV2 with TRBJ2-3, with TRBD2 identical over 7 bases. Trimming took 5 bases from V and 1 from J; bases not matched to a gene: 3. From germline, CDR1 is SNHLY and CDR2 FYNNEI. This CDR3 region has 14 residues. CDR3 nucleotide sequence: TGTGCCAGCAGTCCACGGGGGGGCACAGATACGCAGTATTTT. Amino acid sequence: CASSPRGGTDTQYF. The full variable domain, its missing parts supplied by reference TRBV2 and TRBJ2-3, is EPEVTQTPSHQVTQMGQEVILRCVPISNHLYFYWYRQILGQKVEFLVSFYNNEISEKSEIFDDQFSVERPDGSNFTLKIRSTKLEDSAMYFCASSPRGGTDTQYFGPGTRLTVL.

J is TRBJ2-2 and V is TRBV10-3; 11 bases align to TRBD1. The germline gives CDR1 ENHRY, CDR2 SYGVKD. CDR3 size: 14 residues. In DNA, the CDR3 is TGTCCCGGGACAGGGGGTTCGAACACCGGGGAGCTGTTTTTT. It specifies CPGTGGSNTGELFF.

Points on this clonotype: A much larger clone lies a single base off, so this may be a read error. The chain uses TRBV6-5 and TRBJ1-2; maybe TRBD1 (6 bases). Germline V gene lookup returns CDR1 MNHEY and CDR2 SVGAGI. Trimming removed 4 bases at V and 8 bases at J, with 20 bases between. The CDR3 contains 15 residues. The CDR3 is CASSSPWGQGGGYTF. CDR3 nucleotides: TGTGCCAGCAGTTCCCCCTGGGGGCAGGGAGGGGGCTACACCTTC.

This sequence joins TRBV20-1 and TRBJ1-2, with D uncertain. The ends were cut back, 6 bases at V and 0 bases at J, with 11 bases in the middle. Germline CDR1 is DFQATT and CDR2 is SNEGSKA (reference sequence). The CDR3 consists of 13 residues. For the CDR3, the DNA is TGCAGTGCCCCGGACGGAACTAACTATGGCTACACCTTC. Translated, it gives CSAPDGTNYGYTF.

The genes are TRBV5-5 and TRBJ1-1; TRBD1 is a possible D gene (5 bases). V was shortened by 4 bases and J by 5 bases, with 12 bases between the two germline ends. This CDR3 contains 13 residues. Germline CDR1 is SGHKS and CDR2 is YYEKEE (reference sequence). DNA for the CDR3: TGTGCCAGCAGCAACCCTTGGGGGACTGAAGCTTTCTTT. It codes for CASSNPWGTEAFF. Complete variable domain (other parts from reference TRBV5-5 and TRBJ1-1): DAGVTQSPTHLIKTRGQQVTLRCSPISGHKSVSWYQQVLGQGPQFIFQYYEKEERGRGNFPDRFSARQFPNYSSELNVNALLLGDSALYLCASSNPWGTEAFFGQGTRLTVV.

With regard to this clonotype: The junction departs from the called germline gene at one end, perhaps through a read error. The chain has TRBV20-1 and TRBJ2-3, with D tentatively TRBD2 (6 bases). Germline lookup yields CDR1 DFQATT and CDR2 SNEGSKA (reference sequence). The CDR3 loop spans 12 amino acids. CDR3 in amino acids: CSAAGLADTQFF. The CDR3 coding sequence is TGCAGTGCCGCGGGACTGGCAGATACGCAGTTTTTT.

This clonotype showed up many times. V and J are TRBV29-1 and TRBJ2-7; no firm D call. The CDR3 totals 13 residues. The V gene's germline CDR1 is SQVTM and CDR2 ANQGSEA. V lost 7 bases to trimming and J lost 1 base, with 14 bases between them. The CDR3 spells CSGSNPGSYEQYF. The CDR3 bases are TGCAGCGGCTCCAATCCCGGGTCCTACGAGCAGTACTTC.

This clonotype was found many times. V gene TRBV5-1 combines with J gene TRBJ2-7; 7 bases are a match to TRBD1. The V segment lost 0 bases and the J segment 0 bases; nucleotides outside the gene matches: 6. The germline V gene has CDR1 SGHRS and CDR2 YFSETQ. CDR3 size: 16 residues. The CDR3: CASSLGHRDSSYEQYF. The CDR3 region has the DNA TGCGCCAGCAGCTTGGGCCACCGGGACAGCTCCTACGAGCAGTACTTC.

This clonotype was observed at least ten times. The chain employs TRBV12-3 or TRBV12-4 and TRBJ2-7; D gene uncertain. V lost 5 bases and J lost 0, with 8 bases in between. CDR3 length equals 13 residues. CDR3 sequence: CASSPHTSYEQYF. CDR3 nucleotide sequence: TGTGCCAGCAGTCCCCATACCTCCTACGAGCAGTACTTC.

The chain couples TRBV5-5 to TRBJ1-2, with D hard to call. The germline V and J ends were trimmed by 4 bases and 2 bases, with 6 bases remaining between them. Germline CDR1 SGHKS, CDR2 YYEKEE (reference sequence). This CDR3 is 12 amino acids long. The CDR3 spells CASSGVNYGYTF. The DNA for the CDR3 is TGTGCCAGCAGCGGGGTAAACTATGGCTACACCTTC.

This clonotype was observed a handful of times. CDR3 residues: CASSLKIPPGDNTDTQYF. The CDR3 coding sequence is TGTGCCAGCAGCTTGAAGATCCCGCCGGGGGACAACACAGATACGCAGTATTTT. The gene calls are TRBV5-4 and TRBJ2-3; D tentatively fits TRBD1 or TRBD2 (6 bases each). The length of the CDR3 is 18 residues. Trimming removed 1 base from V and 2 bases from J, with 20 bases in between. Germline CDR1 and CDR2: SGHNT and YYREEE (reference sequence).

This clonotype was seen at least ten times. The rearrangement joins TRBV6-2 or TRBV6-3 to TRBJ1-1; a possible D gene is TRBD1 (6 bases). Trimming took 6 bases from V and 1 from J, leaving 12 bases between them. The CDR3 is made up of 14 amino acids. CDR1 MNHEY and CDR2 SVGEGT come from the germline V gene. The CDR3 DNA is TGTGCCAGCAGGGGAGGGGGTTCGAACACTGAAGCTTTCTTT. Translation: CASRGGGSNTEAFF.

This clonotype was counted ten times or more. V is TRBV12-3 or TRBV12-4 and J is TRBJ2-5; 7 nucleotides line up with TRBD2. V shed 3 bases and J 1 base; nucleotides not matched to a gene: 2. The CDR3 consists of 14 residues. CDR3 sequence: CASSFQRGQETQYF. CDR3 nucleotide sequence: TGTGCCAGCAGTTTCCAGCGGGGCCAAGAGACCCAGTACTTC.

The sample holds many counts of this clonotype. The genes are TRBV20-1 and TRBJ2-7; D remains unclear. This CDR3 has 12 amino acids. Germline V CDR1 and CDR2: DFQATT, SNEGSKA (reference sequence). V gave up 3 bases and J gave up 2 bases, with 8 bases separating them. The CDR3 reads CSAREDTYEQYF. DNA of the CDR3: TGCAGTGCTAGGGAAGATACCTACGAGCAGTACTTC.

This clonotype was seen a few times. The V and J genes are TRBV7-2 and TRBJ2-5; D remains ambiguous. Trimming left V 6 bases short and J 3 bases short, with 14 bases between. The CDR3 is 14 residues long. Germline lookup yields CDR1 SGHTA and CDR2 FQGNSA. CDR3 in DNA: TGTGCCAGCAGACTGGGAAGATTTAAAGAGACCCAGTACTTC. Protein sequence: CASRLGRFKETQYF. The full variable domain, in which reference TRBV7-2 and TRBJ2-5 provide the parts outside the CDR3, is GAGVSQSPSNKVTEKGKDVELRCDPISGHTALYWYRQSLGQGLEFLIYFQGNSAPDKSGLPSDRFSAERTGGSVSTLTIQRTQQEDSAVYLCASRLGRFKETQYFGPGTRLLVL.

This clonotype was detected a few times. The chain has TRBV7-7 and TRBJ2-1; 7 nucleotides line up with TRBD2. The germline V gene has CDR1 SSHAT and CDR2 FNYEAQ (reference sequence). The ends lost 3 bases at V and 3 bases at J; junction bases unmatched: 5. The CDR3 covers 15 residues. CDR3 sequence (DNA): TGTGCCAGCAGCTTGGGGGGGTCCCTCTACAATGAGCAGTTCTTC. This gives the protein CASSLGGSLYNEQFF.